The clone carrying this TCR beta chain was recorded at least ten times. This entry belongs to a study of molecular identifiers for immune sequencing clone quantification. TCRdb re-analysed the PCR reads in MiXCR, keeping a single row per CDR3 protein. In the table there are about 63,000 distinct CDR3 sequences, under 20% of which are singletons. Germline loops: CDR1 MDHEN, CDR2 SYDVKM. The V and J ends lost 5 bases and 0 bases respectively, with 8 bases between them. The CDR3 runs to 14 residues. The V call is TRBV28, the J call TRBJ2-1, with D uncertain. Source material: naive CD8+ T cells from blood, with Jurkat cell RNA spiked in. Subset in this sample: FACS-sorted CD8+CD4-CCR7+CD45RA+ naive T cells. The sequence came from a human donor in good health. Some libraries in this study had Jurkat cell RNA spiked in. The CDR3 region has the DNA TGTGCCAGCAGTCAGGACCGCTCCTACAATGAGCAGTTCTTC. It specifies CASSQDRSYNEQFF.